This T cell receptor (beta chain) came from a study of blood T cell repertoires in COVID-19. As originally analysed: Using reference gene primer amplification, nucleated cell counts were estimated. Using immunoSEQ multiplex PCR, the repertoire was profiled, and TCRdb retains in-frame clones only, with some absent. From that table come the V and J calls and clone size; the DNA was used to work out D and trimming. The sample shows 200,000 or so clones, about nine tenths of them seen only once. Trimming cost V 0 bases and J 5 bases; bases outside gene matches: 12. The CDR3 covers 16 residues. CDR1 is GTSNPN and CDR2 is SVGIG in the germline V gene (reference sequence).

The V call is TRBV30, the J call TRBJ2-5; 7 bases align to TRBD1. The specimen was peripheral blood. The TCR sequence derives from a woman aged 45-59 years with acute or convalescent COVID-19. The CDR3 DNA is TGTGCCTGGAGTGTACCGTACGGCAGGGGGTTCGAGACCCAGTACTTC. It specifies CAWSVPYGRGFETQYF.